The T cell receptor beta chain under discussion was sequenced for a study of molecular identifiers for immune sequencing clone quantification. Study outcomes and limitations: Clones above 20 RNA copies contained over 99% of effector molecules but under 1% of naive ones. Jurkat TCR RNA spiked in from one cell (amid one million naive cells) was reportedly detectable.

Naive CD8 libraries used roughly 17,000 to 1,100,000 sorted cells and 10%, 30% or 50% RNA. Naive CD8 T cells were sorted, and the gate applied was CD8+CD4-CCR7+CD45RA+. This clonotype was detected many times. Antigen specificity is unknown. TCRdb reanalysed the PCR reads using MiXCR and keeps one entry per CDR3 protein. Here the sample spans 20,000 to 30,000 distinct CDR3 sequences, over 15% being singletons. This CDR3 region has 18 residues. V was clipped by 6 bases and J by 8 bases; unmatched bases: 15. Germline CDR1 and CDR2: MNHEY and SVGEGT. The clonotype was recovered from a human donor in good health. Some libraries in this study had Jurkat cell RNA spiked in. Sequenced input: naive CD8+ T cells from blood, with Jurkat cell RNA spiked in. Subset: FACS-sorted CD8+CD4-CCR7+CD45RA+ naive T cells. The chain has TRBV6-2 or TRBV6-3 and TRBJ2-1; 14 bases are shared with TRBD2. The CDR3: CASRSLFGTSGGEDEQFF. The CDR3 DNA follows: TGTGCCAGCAGATCCTTGTTTGGGACTAGCGGGGGCGAGGATGAGCAGTTCTTC.